These T cell receptor beta chains were read from a single sample in a study of vaccination and CD4 T cells after COVID-19. These receptors lack a known antigen. TCRdb passed the PCR reads through MiXCR, listing each CDR3 protein once. The data show 7,000 to 7,500 distinct CDR3 sequences, around 33% seen once. The sequenced sample consisted of CD4+ T cells from blood, cultured in vitro. These receptors were obtained from a human donor in good health. Each CDR3 is given with its conserved first and last residue. D genes are given only for firm matches. A clone size is listed for some rows: how often the clone was seen (once, few, many), or a class if it is expanded.

TRBV27	few	TRBJ2-4	NA	CASMGLAKNIQYF	TGTGCCAGCATGGGGTTAGCCAAAAACATTCAGTACTTC
TRBV28	few	TRBJ1-2	NA	CAEQGNYGYTF	TGTGCCGAGCAGGGTAACTATGGCTACACCTTC
TRBV2	medium-sized	TRBJ1-2	NA	CASHRESGYTF	TGTGCCAGCCACAGGGAGAGTGGCTACACCTTC
TRBV5-1	NA	TRBJ2-3	TRBD1	CASDFGTGRDTQYF	TGCGCCAGCGATTTTGGGACAGGGAGGGATACGCAGTATTTT
TRBV7-3	hyperexpanded	TRBJ2-2	NA	CASSLSVREAGELFF	TGTGCCAGCAGCTTATCGGTCAGGGAGGCCGGGGAGCTGTTTTTT
TRBV4-1	NA	TRBJ2-2	TRBD1	CASTYTQGATGELFF	TGCGCCAGCACATATACACAGGGGGCCACCGGGGAGCTGTTTTTT
TRBV7-9	NA	TRBJ1-2	NA	CASSLSSHSSVSSF	TGTGCCAGCAGCTTGTCGTCACACTCCTCAGTTTCGTCCTTC
TRBV20-1	NA	TRBJ1-4	TRBD1	CSAVTGGGEKLFF	TGCAGTGCTGTTACAGGGGGGGGCGAAAAACTGTTTTTT
TRBV10-1	few	TRBJ1-2	NA	CASRQDGYTF	TGCGCCAGCAGACAAGATGGCTACACCTTC
TRBV12-3/TRBV12-4	few	TRBJ1-5	NA	CASSQGSSNQPQHF	TGTGCCAGCAGTCAAGGGAGTAGCAATCAGCCCCAGCATTTT
TRBV2	few	TRBJ2-5	NA	CASSGPEQETQYF	TGTGCCAGCAGTGGTCCAGAGCAAGAGACCCAGTACTTC
TRBV20-1	NA	TRBJ2-3	NA	CSARKSDTQYF	TGCAGTGCTAGAAAGTCAGATACGCAGTATTTT
TRBV6-1	NA	TRBJ2-7	NA	CASSGTVRVYEQYF	TGTGCCAGCAGTGGAACTGTAAGGGTCTACGAGCAGTACTTC
TRBV15	NA	TRBJ1-2	NA	CATSPWGRRGYTF	TGTGCCACCAGCCCCTGGGGGCGTCGGGGCTACACCTTC
TRBV18	NA	TRBJ1-1	NA	CASSPGNRGEAFF	TGTGCCAGCTCACCGGGGAACCGTGGTGAAGCTTTCTTT